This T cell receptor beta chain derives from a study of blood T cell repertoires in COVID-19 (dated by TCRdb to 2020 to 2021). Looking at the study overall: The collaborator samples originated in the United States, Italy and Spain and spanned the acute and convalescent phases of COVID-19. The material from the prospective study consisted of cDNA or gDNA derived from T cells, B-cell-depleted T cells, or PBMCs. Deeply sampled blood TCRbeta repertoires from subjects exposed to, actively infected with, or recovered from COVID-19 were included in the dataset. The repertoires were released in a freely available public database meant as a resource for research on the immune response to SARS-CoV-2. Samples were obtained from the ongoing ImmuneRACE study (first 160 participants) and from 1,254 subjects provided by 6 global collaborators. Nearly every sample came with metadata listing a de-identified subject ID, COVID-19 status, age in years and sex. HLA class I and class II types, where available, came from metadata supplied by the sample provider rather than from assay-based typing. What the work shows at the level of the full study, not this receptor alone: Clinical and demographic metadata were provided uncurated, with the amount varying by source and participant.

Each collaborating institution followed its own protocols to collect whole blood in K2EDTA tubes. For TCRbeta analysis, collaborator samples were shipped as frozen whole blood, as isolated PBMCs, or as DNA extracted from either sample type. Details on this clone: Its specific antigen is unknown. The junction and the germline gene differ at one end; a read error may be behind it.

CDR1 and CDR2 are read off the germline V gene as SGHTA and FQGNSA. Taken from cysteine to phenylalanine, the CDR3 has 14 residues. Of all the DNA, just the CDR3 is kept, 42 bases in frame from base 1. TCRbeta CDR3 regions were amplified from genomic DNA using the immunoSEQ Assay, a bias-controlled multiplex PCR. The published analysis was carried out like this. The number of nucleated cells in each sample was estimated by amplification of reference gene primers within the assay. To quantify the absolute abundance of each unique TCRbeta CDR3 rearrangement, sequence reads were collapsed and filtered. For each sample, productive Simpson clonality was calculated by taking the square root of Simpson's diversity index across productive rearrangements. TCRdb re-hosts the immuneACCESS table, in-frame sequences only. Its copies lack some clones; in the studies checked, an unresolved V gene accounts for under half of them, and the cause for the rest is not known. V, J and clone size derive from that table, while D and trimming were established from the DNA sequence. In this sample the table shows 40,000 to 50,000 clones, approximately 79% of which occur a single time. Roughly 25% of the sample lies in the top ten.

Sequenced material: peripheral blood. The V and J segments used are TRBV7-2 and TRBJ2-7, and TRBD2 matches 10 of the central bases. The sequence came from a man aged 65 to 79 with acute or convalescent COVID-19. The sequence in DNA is TGTGCCAGCACAGAGCGGGGGGGCCCCTATGAGCAGTACTTC. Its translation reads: CASTERGGPYEQYF.